Listed below are T cell receptor beta chains from one sample, sequenced in a study of T cell responses to AZD1222 COVID-19 vaccine. Measured with immunoSEQ multiplex PCR; TCRdb has only the in-frame clones, and not every one. Here the sample spans 83,000 or so clones, around 88% being singletons. The sample consisted of peripheral blood, taken on day 0 of AZD1222 vaccination. The receptors come from an adult in good health. The CDR3 runs from the conserved cysteine through the conserved F or W. D genes are given only for firm matches. Clone sizes are given selectively: once, few, many, or a class where the clone is expanded.

d_gene: NA
j_gene: TRBJ1-5
abundance: NA
v_gene: TRBV7-2
CDR3aa: CASSSSRLSNQPQHF
CDR3nt: TGTGCCAGCAGCTCGAGTCGGTTGAGCAATCAGCCCCAGCATTTT

d_gene: NA
j_gene: TRBJ2-3
abundance: NA
v_gene: TRBV19
CDR3aa: CASSIEPADTQYF
CDR3nt: TGTGCCAGTAGTATAGAACCGGCAGATACGCAGTATTTT

d_gene: NA
j_gene: TRBJ1-1
abundance: NA
v_gene: TRBV5-1
CDR3aa: CASSDFTEAFF
CDR3nt: TGCGCCAGCAGCGACTTCACTGAAGCTTTCTTT

d_gene: NA
j_gene: TRBJ2-7
abundance: NA
v_gene: TRBV21-1
CDR3aa: CASSKGTDESYEQYF
CDR3nt: TGTGCCAGCAGCAAAGGGACAGACGAATCCTACGAGCAGTACTTC

d_gene: TRBD1
j_gene: TRBJ1-1
abundance: NA
v_gene: TRBV4-1
CDR3aa: CASSRLQGVGTEAFF
CDR3nt: TGCGCCAGCAGCCGATTACAGGGGGTTGGAACTGAAGCTTTCTTT

d_gene: NA
j_gene: TRBJ2-6
abundance: once
v_gene: TRBV15
CDR3aa: CATSRELPRGANVLTF
CDR3nt: TGTGCCACCAGCAGAGAATTACCGCGTGGGGCCAACGTCCTGACTTTC

d_gene: NA
j_gene: TRBJ1-5
abundance: few
v_gene: TRBV24-1
CDR3aa: CATSAGYSNQPQHF
CDR3nt: TGTGCCACCAGTGCGGGATATAGCAATCAGCCCCAGCATTTT

d_gene: NA
j_gene: TRBJ1-2
abundance: NA
v_gene: TRBV6-5
CDR3aa: CASRVGGFHGYTF
CDR3nt: TGTGCCAGCAGAGTGGGAGGGTTCCATGGCTACACCTTC

d_gene: TRBD1
j_gene: TRBJ2-1
abundance: NA
v_gene: TRBV15
CDR3aa: CATSVTGGNEQFF
CDR3nt: TGTGCCACCAGCGTGACAGGGGGCAATGAGCAGTTCTTC

d_gene: NA
j_gene: TRBJ2-7
abundance: NA
v_gene: TRBV18
CDR3aa: CASSPRQGSYEQYF
CDR3nt: TGTGCCAGCTCACCACGTCAGGGCTCCTACGAGCAGTACTTC

d_gene: TRBD1
j_gene: TRBJ1-1
abundance: NA
v_gene: TRBV5-1
CDR3aa: CASSLIQGDTEAFF
CDR3nt: TGCGCCAGCAGCTTGATACAGGGGGACACTGAAGCTTTCTTT

d_gene: NA
j_gene: TRBJ1-2
abundance: few
v_gene: TRBV19
CDR3aa: CASSQGLGYGYTF
CDR3nt: TGTGCCAGTAGCCAGGGGCTTGGCTATGGCTACACCTTC

d_gene: NA
j_gene: TRBJ2-7
abundance: once
v_gene: TRBV27
CDR3aa: CASSEWGRSYEQYF
CDR3nt: TGTGCCAGCAGTGAGTGGGGACGTAGCTACGAGCAGTACTTC

d_gene: TRBD1
j_gene: TRBJ2-7
abundance: once
v_gene: TRBV4-1
CDR3aa: CASSWTGDGYEQYF
CDR3nt: TGCGCCAGCAGCTGGACAGGGGATGGGTACGAGCAGTACTTC

d_gene: TRBD2
j_gene: TRBJ2-3
abundance: NA
v_gene: TRBV7-6
CDR3aa: CASSLATSGSDTQYF
CDR3nt: TGTGCCAGCAGCTTAGCGACTAGCGGGAGCGATACGCAGTATTTT

d_gene: NA
j_gene: TRBJ2-3
abundance: NA
v_gene: TRBV20-1
CDR3aa: CSARTADTQYF
CDR3nt: TGCAGTGCTAGAACTGCAGATACGCAGTATTTT

d_gene: TRBD1
j_gene: TRBJ1-4
abundance: NA
v_gene: TRBV9
CDR3aa: CASSGAPGQANEKLFF
CDR3nt: TGTGCCAGCAGCGGCGCCCCGGGACAGGCTAATGAAAAACTGTTTTTT

d_gene: NA
j_gene: TRBJ1-1
abundance: NA
v_gene: TRBV5-4
CDR3aa: CASSLPTGQNTEAFF
CDR3nt: TGTGCCAGCAGCCTACCTACGGGGCAAAACACTGAAGCTTTCTTT

d_gene: TRBD2
j_gene: TRBJ2-3
abundance: few
v_gene: TRBV9
CDR3aa: CASKWREGADTQYF
CDR3nt: TGTGCCAGCAAGTGGCGGGAGGGCGCAGATACGCAGTATTTT

d_gene: NA
j_gene: TRBJ2-5
abundance: NA
v_gene: TRBV19
CDR3aa: CASGTSMTVTGETQYF
CDR3nt: TGTGCCAGTGGGACATCGATGACAGTAACAGGGGAGACCCAGTACTTC

d_gene: TRBD1
j_gene: TRBJ2-7
abundance: NA
v_gene: TRBV15
CDR3aa: CATSRETGGYEQYF
CDR3nt: TGTGCCACCAGCAGAGAGACAGGGGGGTACGAGCAGTACTTC

d_gene: TRBD1
j_gene: TRBJ2-1
abundance: NA
v_gene: TRBV19
CDR3aa: CASSIGLGQGGNEQFF
CDR3nt: TGTGCCAGTAGTATAGGTTTAGGACAGGGTGGGAATGAGCAGTTCTTC

d_gene: NA
j_gene: TRBJ1-1
abundance: NA
v_gene: TRBV3-1/TRBV3-2
CDR3aa: CASSISQGRNEAFF
CDR3nt: TGTGCCAGCAGCATATCACAGGGTCGGAATGAAGCTTTCTTT

d_gene: TRBD2
j_gene: TRBJ2-1
abundance: NA
v_gene: TRBV4-1
CDR3aa: CASSQSSGSYNEQFF
CDR3nt: TGCGCCAGCAGCCAGTCTAGCGGAAGCTACAATGAGCAGTTCTTC

d_gene: TRBD2
j_gene: TRBJ2-3
abundance: NA
v_gene: TRBV6-2/TRBV6-3
CDR3aa: CASSYSLAGRPTDTQYF
CDR3nt: TGTGCCAGCAGTTACTCTCTAGCGGGAAGGCCCACAGATACGCAGTATTTT

d_gene: TRBD1
j_gene: TRBJ2-1
abundance: once
v_gene: TRBV5-8
CDR3aa: CASSSPNRGRPRSEQFF
CDR3nt: TGTGCCAGCAGCTCACCCAACAGGGGGCGGCCGCGGTCTGAGCAGTTCTTC

d_gene: TRBD2
j_gene: TRBJ2-1
abundance: NA
v_gene: TRBV7-2
CDR3aa: CASRPQRENHNEQFF
CDR3nt: TGTGCCAGCAGGCCTCAGCGGGAGAATCACAATGAGCAGTTCTTC

d_gene: NA
j_gene: TRBJ1-5
abundance: once
v_gene: TRBV3-1/TRBV3-2
CDR3aa: CASSQGDRGPQHF
CDR3nt: TGTGCCAGCAGCCAAGGGGATAGGGGGCCCCAGCATTTT

d_gene: NA
j_gene: TRBJ1-5
abundance: NA
v_gene: TRBV7-2
CDR3aa: CASMGGAGLGNQPQHF
CDR3nt: TGTGCCAGCATGGGGGGCGCGGGATTAGGAAATCAGCCCCAGCATTTT

d_gene: NA
j_gene: TRBJ1-5
abundance: NA
v_gene: TRBV6-2/TRBV6-3
CDR3aa: CASSYSVSQPQHF
CDR3nt: TGTGCCAGCAGTTACTCGGTCTCTCAGCCCCAGCATTTT

d_gene: NA
j_gene: TRBJ1-5
abundance: NA
v_gene: TRBV7-2
CDR3aa: CASSLGWARASRSNQPQHF
CDR3nt: TGTGCCAGCAGCTTAGGTTGGGCCCGGGCTAGTAGGAGCAATCAGCCCCAGCATTTT

d_gene: TRBD2
j_gene: TRBJ2-7
abundance: once
v_gene: TRBV29-1
CDR3aa: CSVVLAGGPRGNYEQYF
CDR3nt: TGCAGCGTTGTGCTGGCGGGGGGGCCGAGAGGGAACTACGAGCAGTACTTC

d_gene: TRBD2
j_gene: TRBJ2-7
abundance: NA
v_gene: TRBV6-5
CDR3aa: CASTPGGSYEQYF
CDR3nt: TGTGCCAGCACCCCGGGGGGCTCCTACGAGCAGTACTTC

d_gene: NA
j_gene: TRBJ2-4
abundance: NA
v_gene: TRBV7-2
CDR3aa: CASSPTRGENIQYF
CDR3nt: TGTGCCAGCAGCCCCACTAGAGGGGAAAACATTCAGTACTTC

d_gene: TRBD1
j_gene: TRBJ1-6
abundance: NA
v_gene: TRBV20-1
CDR3aa: CSASGFTGAYNSPLHF
CDR3nt: TGCAGTGCTAGTGGTTTCACAGGGGCCTATAATTCACCCCTCCACTTT

d_gene: TRBD1
j_gene: TRBJ1-5
abundance: NA
v_gene: TRBV12-3/TRBV12-4
CDR3aa: CASSLTGFQPQHF
CDR3nt: TGTGCCAGCAGCCTGACAGGGTTTCAGCCCCAGCATTTT

d_gene: TRBD2
j_gene: TRBJ2-3
abundance: once
v_gene: TRBV28
CDR3aa: CASSFASSGRGTQYF
CDR3nt: TGTGCCAGCAGTTTTGCGTCCTCAGGGAGGGGTACGCAGTATTTT

d_gene: TRBD2
j_gene: TRBJ2-1
abundance: NA
v_gene: TRBV7-3
CDR3aa: CASSLSSTSGGYNEQFF
CDR3nt: TGTGCCAGCAGCTTAAGTTCGACTAGCGGGGGGTACAATGAGCAGTTCTTC

d_gene: NA
j_gene: TRBJ1-6
abundance: once
v_gene: TRBV4-1
CDR3aa: CASSQNSPFDSPLHF
CDR3nt: TGCGCCAGCAGCCAAAACAGCCCTTTCGATTCACCCCTCCACTTT

d_gene: NA
j_gene: TRBJ1-3
abundance: NA
v_gene: TRBV5-1
CDR3aa: CASSLAQSSGNTIYF
CDR3nt: TGCGCCAGCAGCTTGGCACAGAGCTCTGGAAACACCATATATTTT

d_gene: NA
j_gene: TRBJ2-5
abundance: NA
v_gene: TRBV9
CDR3aa: CASSVGVREETQYF
CDR3nt: TGTGCCAGCAGCGTAGGTGTCAGAGAAGAGACCCAGTACTTC

d_gene: TRBD1
j_gene: TRBJ2-5
abundance: NA
v_gene: TRBV4-2
CDR3aa: CASSFTGGRGETQYF
CDR3nt: TGTGCCAGCAGCTTTACAGGGGGCAGGGGAGAGACCCAGTACTTC

d_gene: NA
j_gene: TRBJ2-1
abundance: NA
v_gene: TRBV5-6
CDR3aa: CASSLPGTNEQFF
CDR3nt: TGTGCCAGCAGCTTACCTGGTACCAATGAGCAGTTCTTC

d_gene: NA
j_gene: TRBJ2-5
abundance: few
v_gene: TRBV12-5
CDR3aa: CASGPATETQYF
CDR3nt: TGTGCTAGTGGTCCAGCAACAGAGACCCAGTACTTC

d_gene: NA
j_gene: TRBJ1-3
abundance: few
v_gene: TRBV6-5
CDR3aa: CASIRSSGNTIYF
CDR3nt: TGTGCCAGCATACGATCCTCTGGAAACACCATATATTTT

d_gene: TRBD1
j_gene: TRBJ2-7
abundance: NA
v_gene: TRBV6-6
CDR3aa: CASSSDRLGEQYF
CDR3nt: TGTGCCAGCAGCTCGGACAGGCTGGGTGAGCAGTACTTC

d_gene: TRBD1
j_gene: TRBJ1-5
abundance: NA
v_gene: TRBV18
CDR3aa: CASSPDRERNQPQHF
CDR3nt: TGTGCCAGCTCACCGGACAGGGAACGCAATCAGCCCCAGCATTTT

d_gene: NA
j_gene: TRBJ1-2
abundance: few
v_gene: TRBV9
CDR3aa: CASSVGDGYGYTF
CDR3nt: TGTGCCAGCAGCGTAGGGGACGGCTATGGCTACACCTTC

d_gene: TRBD1
j_gene: TRBJ2-7
abundance: NA
v_gene: TRBV29-1
CDR3aa: CSVPGQGAYEQYF
CDR3nt: TGCAGCGTTCCGGGACAGGGGGCCTACGAGCAGTACTTC